The source of this T cell receptor beta chain is a study of cytomegalovirus exposure and HLA in healthy donors. General study results and limits: It was reportedly the case that the classifier diagnosed cytomegalovirus status with high specificity and sensitivity. Investigators reported approximately 170 TCR beta chains as tied to cytomegalovirus. CMV serostatus was the sole immune exposure data available.

A word on this clone: Its antigen is undetermined.

60 Vbeta and 13 Jbeta primers were used in PCR. The repertoire was sequenced with immunoSEQ multiplex PCR; TCRdb's copy has only in-frame clones and lacks some. The sample has around 110,000 clones; around 75% are singletons. The material sequenced was PBMCs. This clonotype was obtained from a woman younger than 30 in good health and CMV-seronegative.

The DNA of the CDR3 is TGCGCCAGCAGCCAAGTTATACAGGGTGGCACTGAAGCTTTCTTT. Protein sequence: CASSQVIQGGTEAFF. The chain combines TRBV4-1 with TRBJ1-1, with D possibly matching TRBD1 (6 bases). CDR3 length: 15 amino acids. CDR1 is MGHRA, CDR2 YSYEKL, per germline. Trimming took off 1 base at V and 4 bases at J, with 13 bases between the two ends.